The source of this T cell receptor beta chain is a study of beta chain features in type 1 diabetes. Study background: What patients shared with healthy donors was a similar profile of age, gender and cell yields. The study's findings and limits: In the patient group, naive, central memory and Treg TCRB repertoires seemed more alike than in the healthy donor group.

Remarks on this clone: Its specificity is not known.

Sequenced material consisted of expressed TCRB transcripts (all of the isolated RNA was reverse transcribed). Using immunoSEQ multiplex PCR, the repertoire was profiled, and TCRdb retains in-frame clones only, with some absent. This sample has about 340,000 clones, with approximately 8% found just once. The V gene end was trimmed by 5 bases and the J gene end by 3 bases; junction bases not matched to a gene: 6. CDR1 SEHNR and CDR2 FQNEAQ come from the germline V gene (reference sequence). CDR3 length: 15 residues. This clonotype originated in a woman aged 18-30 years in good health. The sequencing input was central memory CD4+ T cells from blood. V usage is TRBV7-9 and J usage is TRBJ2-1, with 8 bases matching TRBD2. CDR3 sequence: CASSVSGTDYNEQFF. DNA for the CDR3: TGTGCCAGCAGCGTTAGCGGGACGGACTACAATGAGCAGTTCTTC.